This TCR beta chain was sequenced in a study of shared clonotypes between healthy human individuals. The CDR3 has 14 residues. V lost 3 bases, J lost 5 bases, and 4 bases stayed unmatched. The germline CDR1 and CDR2 sequences are MGHDK and SYGVNS. Using immunoSEQ multiplex PCR, the repertoire was profiled, and TCRdb retains in-frame clones only, with some absent. Found here are 2.5 million or so clones, just over 90% of them singletons; the top ten hold 0.11% to 0.15%. About this clone: Other DNA sequences from this sample encode an identical CDR3 as well.

The rearrangement joins TRBV25-1 to TRBJ2-5, with 9 bases aligning to TRBD1. This clonotype was obtained from a man between 18 and 29 years old in good health. Sequenced: naive CD4+ T cells sorted from blood. Regarding subset: CD45RA+ positively selected. The CDR3 sequence: CASSDRTGAETQYF. As DNA, the CDR3 is TGTGCCAGCAGTGACCGGACAGGGGCCGAGACCCAGTACTTC.